These 18 T cell receptor beta chains were all obtained from the same sample, sequenced in a study of CD4+ T cells in melanoma. TCRdb's copy holds only in-frame clones and misses some; the assay was immunoSEQ multiplex PCR. The sample holds more than 10,000 clones, roughly two thirds seen once. The source material was cells from a culture (not recorded whether cultured in vitro). The receptors stem from a human donor with melanoma.

The rearrangement uses TRBV27 and TRBJ2-6; D is tentatively TRBD1 or TRBD2 (5 bases each). In germline, CDR1 is MNHEY, CDR2 SMNVEV (reference sequence). This CDR3 is 16 amino acids long. V was pared by 4 bases and J by 4 bases, with 14 bases between. CDR3 in DNA: TGTGCCAGCAGTTCTTCCGCAGGGACCGGGGCCAACGTCCTGACTTTC. Amino acid sequence: CASSSSAGTGANVLTF.

The rearrangement joins TRBV6-1 to TRBJ2-7; D is unresolved. V was clipped by 4 bases and J by 7 bases, with 14 bases between them. CDR3 length: 13 residues. CDR1 MNHNS and CDR2 SASEGT come from the germline V gene. This CDR3 reads CASSGTLDSEQYF. The CDR3 coding sequence is TGTGCCAGCAGTGGGACCCTTGATAGTGAGCAGTACTTC.

The rearrangement joins TRBV11-3 to TRBJ2-5; TRBD2 agrees at 8 bases. The CDR3 runs 15 residues. Germline V gene sequence: CDR1 SGHNT, CDR2 YENEEA. The V segment lost 5 bases and the J segment 5 bases; nucleotides outside the gene matches: 10. The CDR3 DNA sequence: TGTGCCAGCAGCCGTAGCGGGGCCAAGGGGGAGACCCAGTACTTC. Protein product: CASSRSGAKGETQYF.

The chain links TRBV6-1 to TRBJ2-5; 7 bases are a match to TRBD1. The DNA matches TRBJ2-7 better at its end, which makes the J call doubtful. Germline CDR1 MNHNS, CDR2 SASEGT. CDR3 length equals 15 residues. The CDR3 sequence is CASRADRAPRSEQYF. CDR3 nucleotides: TGTGCCAGCAGGGCCGACAGGGCCCCTCGGAGCGAGCAGTACTTC.

This clone occurred a few times. The rearrangement joins TRBV7-9 to TRBJ1-5; 9 bases map to TRBD1. J lost 1 base, V lost 2 bases, and 3 bases had no gene match. This CDR3 has 16 residues. Germline CDR1 is SEHNR and CDR2 is FQNEAQ (reference sequence). The DNA for the CDR3 is TGTGCCAGCAGCTTAACAGGGGGCGGGAGCAATCAGCCCCAGCATTTT. This translates into CASSLTGGGSNQPQHF.

The CDR3 nucleotides read TGTGCCGCGAGAGGGGCCAAAAGCTATGGCTACACCTTC. This encodes CAARGAKSYGYTF. This chain uses TRBV2 with TRBJ1-2, with D tentatively TRBD1 (5 bases). Germline loops: CDR1 SNHLY, CDR2 FYNNEI. This CDR3 has 13 residues. The V end was cut by 11 bases, the J end by 4 bases, with 17 bases between.

This chain connects TRBV7-9 to TRBJ2-7; perhaps D is TRBD1 or TRBD2 (5 bases each). The germline gives CDR1 SEHNR, CDR2 FQNEAQ (reference sequence). The V and J ends lost 2 bases and 1 base respectively, with 18 bases between them. The CDR3 covers 17 residues. In nucleotides, the CDR3 is TGTGCCAGCAGCTTACTGGTACGGGACGGAAGTTCCTACGAGCAGTACTTC. It translates to CASSLLVRDGSSYEQYF.

This clone appeared a few times. The rearrangement joins TRBV18 to TRBJ1-1; the D is unclear. Germline lookup yields CDR1 KGHSH and CDR2 LQKENI. The CDR3 is 15 residues long. Trimming took off 3 bases at V and 3 bases at J, with 14 bases between the two ends. CDR3 sequence: CASSPVGGWDTEAFF. In DNA, the CDR3 is TGTGCCAGCTCACCCGTAGGTGGGTGGGACACTGAAGCTTTCTTT.

This chain joins TRBV7-3 and TRBJ2-5, with D perhaps TRBD1 or TRBD2 (5 bases each). V gave up 5 bases and J gave up 5 bases, with 12 bases separating them. Germline V lookup: CDR1 SGHTA, CDR2 FQGTGA. The CDR3 loop spans 13 amino acids. CDR3 nucleotide sequence: TGTGCCAGCAGCGCCACCAGGGAGGAGACCCAGTACTTC. It yields the protein CASSATREETQYF.

This rearrangement joins TRBV10-3 to TRBJ1-2; D not certain. In germline, CDR1 is ENHRY, CDR2 SYGVKD. The V gene lost 3 bases and the J gene lost 4 bases, with 18 bases spanning the gap. There are 16 residues in the CDR3. The CDR3 loop is CAISDAGHRGRYGYTF. CDR3 DNA sequence: TGTGCCATCAGTGACGCCGGTCACAGAGGACGCTATGGCTACACCTTC.

The V call is TRBV29-1, the J call TRBJ2-1; 7 bases map to TRBD1. The V gene's germline CDR1 is SQVTM and CDR2 ANQGSEA. Trimming at V came to 5 bases and at J to 0 bases, leaving 7 bases not matched to a gene. This CDR3 region has 15 residues. The CDR3 protein is CSVFGQAHSYNEQFF. The CDR3 nucleotides are TGCAGCGTTTTCGGACAGGCACACTCCTACAATGAGCAGTTCTTC.

This clone was found a few times. The rearrangement uses TRBV10-2 and TRBJ2-7, with D unresolved. Trimming stripped 3 bases from V and 3 bases from J, with 15 bases between. Germline-derived CDR1 and CDR2 are WSHSY and SAAADI. CDR3 length: 15 amino acids. Written as DNA, the CDR3 is TGCGCCAGCAGTGACGGGCAGGTCCCACTCTACGAGCAGTACTTC. As protein: CASSDGQVPLYEQYF.

The J gene is TRBJ2-3, the V gene TRBV29-1, with a tentative D call TRBD1 (5 bases). V lost 5 bases to trimming and J lost 2 bases, with 11 bases between them. Germline values: CDR1 SQVTM, CDR2 ANQGSEA. The CDR3 covers 13 residues. CDR3 loop: CSVQGGNTDTQYF. The DNA of the CDR3 is TGCAGCGTTCAGGGCGGAAACACAGATACGCAGTATTTT.

This clone has more than one count but fewer than ten. V usage is TRBV28 and J usage is TRBJ2-7, with D unresolved. The CDR3 extends over 13 amino acids. CDR1 is MDHEN and CDR2 is SYDVKM in the germline V gene. Deletions cut 2 bases from V and 2 bases from J, with 7 bases between. CDR3 amino acids: CASSLVRPYEQYF. The CDR3 DNA follows: TGTGCCAGCAGTTTAGTCAGACCCTACGAGCAGTACTTC.

The J gene is TRBJ1-2, the V gene TRBV27; a possible D gene is TRBD1 (6 bases). Germline V gene lookup returns CDR1 MNHEY and CDR2 SMNVEV (reference sequence). The CDR3 is 14 amino acids. V shed 5 bases and J shed 8 bases, with 18 bases lying between them. The CDR3 sequence is CASSGTTGSRGYTF. CDR3 bases: TGTGCCAGCAGTGGGACCACAGGGTCGCGGGGCTACACCTTC.

The V call is TRBV5-1, the J call TRBJ2-4, with D perhaps TRBD1 or TRBD2 (6 bases each). Deletions cut 4 bases from V and 5 bases from J, with 13 bases between. The CDR3 totals 14 residues. The germline V gene has CDR1 SGHRS and CDR2 YFSETQ. CDR3 residues: CASSQGTGQNIQYF. CDR3 nucleotide sequence: TGCGCCAGCAGCCAGGGGACTGGACAAAACATTCAGTACTTC. Supplemented by reference TRBV5-1 and TRBJ2-4, the full variable domain reads KAGVTQTPRYLIKTRGQQVTLSCSPISGHRSVSWYQQTPGQGLQFLFEYFSETQRNKGNFPGRFSGRQFSNSRSEMNVSTLELGDSALYLCASSQGTGQNIQYFGAGTRLSVL.

This chain links TRBV10-2 with TRBJ2-5, with D maybe TRBD1 (6 bases). In germline, CDR1 is WSHSY, CDR2 SAAADI. V was pared by 7 bases and J by 2 bases, with 14 bases between. The CDR3 covers 14 residues. Here the CDR3 DNA reads TGCGCCAGCACTAACCCAGACAGGCAAGAGACCCAGTACTTC. Encoded protein: CASTNPDRQETQYF.

The J gene is TRBJ2-5, the V gene TRBV11-1, with a tentative D call TRBD1 (5 bases). From germline, CDR1 is SGHAT and CDR2 FQDESV (reference sequence). Trimming took 1 base from V and 1 from J, leaving 13 bases between them. The CDR3 has 16 residues. Written as DNA, the CDR3 is TGTGCCAGCAGCTTAGTCCCCAGGGTCGCCCAAGAGACCCAGTACTTC. Encoded protein: CASSLVPRVAQETQYF. Complete variable domain (other parts from reference TRBV11-1 and TRBJ2-5): EAEVAQSPRYKITEKSQAVAFWCDPISGHATLYWYRQILGQGPELLVQFQDESVVDDSQLPKDRFSAERLKGVDSTLKIQPAELGDSAMYLCASSLVPRVAQETQYFGPGTRLLVL.